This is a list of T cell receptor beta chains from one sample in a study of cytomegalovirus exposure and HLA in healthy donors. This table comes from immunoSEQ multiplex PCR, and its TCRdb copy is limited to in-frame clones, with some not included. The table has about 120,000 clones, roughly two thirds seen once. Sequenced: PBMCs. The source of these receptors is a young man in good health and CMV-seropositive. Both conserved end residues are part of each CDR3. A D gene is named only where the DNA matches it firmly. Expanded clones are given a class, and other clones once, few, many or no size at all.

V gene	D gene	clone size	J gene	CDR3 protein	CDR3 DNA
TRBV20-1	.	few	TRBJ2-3	CSASPSDTQYF	TGCAGTGCTAGTCCCTCAGATACGCAGTATTTT
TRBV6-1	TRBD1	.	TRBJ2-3	CASRDRVPDTQYF	TGTGCCAGCCGGGACAGGGTTCCAGATACGCAGTATTTT
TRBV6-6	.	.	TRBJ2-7	CASSFTGSSYEQYF	TGTGCCAGCAGTTTCACAGGTAGCTCCTACGAGCAGTACTTC
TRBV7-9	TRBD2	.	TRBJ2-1	CASSLRIFWREGLRNEQFF	TGTGCCAGCAGCTTGAGGATTTTTTGGCGGGAGGGCCTAAGAAATGAGCAGTTCTTC
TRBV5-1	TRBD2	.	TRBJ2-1	CATRALAGGFDEQFF	TGCGCCACCCGGGCCCTAGCGGGAGGATTCGATGAGCAGTTCTTC
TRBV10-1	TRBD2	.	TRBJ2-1	CAIQRDRSNEQFF	TGCGCCATCCAGCGGGATAGGAGCAATGAGCAGTTCTTC
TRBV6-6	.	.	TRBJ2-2	CASSYPSVELFF	TGTGCCAGCAGTTACCCCAGTGTGGAGCTGTTTTTT
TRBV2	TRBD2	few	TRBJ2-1	CASSELGGRAGEQFF	TGTGCCAGCAGTGAACTTGGCGGGAGGGCCGGTGAGCAGTTCTTC
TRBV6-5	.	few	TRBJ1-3	CASSYSYGKGNTIYF	TGTGCCAGCAGTTACTCGTACGGGAAAGGAAACACCATATATTTT
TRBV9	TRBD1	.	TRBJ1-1	CASSGSGGWGTEAFF	TGTGCCAGCAGCGGCTCAGGGGGCTGGGGCACTGAAGCTTTCTTT